The entry below describes one T cell receptor beta chain. These data belong to a study of CD8+CD57+ T cells in acquired aplastic anemia. Turning to the study itself: DNA from sorted CD4+ and CD8+ cells averaged approximately 3.5 ug.

Profiling that covered TCR beta VDJ and CDR3 relied on genomic DNA as its template. TCRdb re-called the reads through MiXCR, storing one row per CDR3 protein. Counted here are about 150,000 distinct CDR3 sequences, about 45% occurring once; the ten biggest clones make up roughly 3.2%. This CDR3 comprises 17 residues. With V trimmed by 0 bases and J by 4 bases, 10 bases remained unmatched. CDR1 MGHDK and CDR2 SYGVNS come from the germline V gene. Previously, flow cytometry had revealed CD8+CD57+ cell expansion in the patients chosen for sequencing. The chain employs TRBV25-1 and TRBJ1-1, with 8 positions matching TRBD1. Material: sorted CD4+, CD8+, or CD8+CD57+ T cells (not recorded which) from PBMCs. The sequence came from a human donor with aplastic anemia. In DNA form, the CDR3 reads TGTGCCAGCAGTGAATATGGGACAGGAGAGCGGGGCACTGAAGCTTTCTTT. The encoded protein is CASSEYGTGERGTEAFF. Full variable domain (remainder filled in from reference TRBV25-1 and TRBJ1-1): EADIYQTPRYLVIGTGKKITLECSQTMGHDKMYWYQQDPGMELHLIHYSYGVNSTEKGDLSSESTVSRIRTEHFPLTLESARPSHTSQYLCASSEYGTGERGTEAFFGQGTRLTVV.